This record covers a single T cell receptor (beta chain). This record comes from a study of blood T cell repertoires in COVID-19. Overall study: Researchers got acute and convalescent COVID-19 samples from the United States, Italy and Spain. Nucleic acid was either cDNA or gDNA, and it came from T cells, B-cell-depleted T cells, or PBMCs.

In the authors' workflow: Amplification from reference gene primers served as the basis for estimated nucleated cell counts. Sequencing used immunoSEQ multiplex PCR; TCRdb keeps in-frame clones, though not all of them. The V and J calls and clone size are taken from that table; D and trimming were inferred from the DNA. The data contain roughly 350,000 clones, approximately 90% of them singletons. The sample was peripheral blood. The sequence came from a woman in her 50s with active or convalescent COVID-19.

CDR3 nucleotides: TGTGCCAGCAGCGTAGGAGGGACAGGGGACGAGACCCAGTACTTC. Protein product: CASSVGGTGDETQYF. This chain links TRBV9 with TRBJ2-5, with TRBD1 identical over 10 bases. After removal of 0 bases from V and 5 bases from J, the junction contained 4 bases not matched to a gene. The CDR3 totals 15 residues. Germline lookup yields CDR1 SGDLS and CDR2 YYNGEE.